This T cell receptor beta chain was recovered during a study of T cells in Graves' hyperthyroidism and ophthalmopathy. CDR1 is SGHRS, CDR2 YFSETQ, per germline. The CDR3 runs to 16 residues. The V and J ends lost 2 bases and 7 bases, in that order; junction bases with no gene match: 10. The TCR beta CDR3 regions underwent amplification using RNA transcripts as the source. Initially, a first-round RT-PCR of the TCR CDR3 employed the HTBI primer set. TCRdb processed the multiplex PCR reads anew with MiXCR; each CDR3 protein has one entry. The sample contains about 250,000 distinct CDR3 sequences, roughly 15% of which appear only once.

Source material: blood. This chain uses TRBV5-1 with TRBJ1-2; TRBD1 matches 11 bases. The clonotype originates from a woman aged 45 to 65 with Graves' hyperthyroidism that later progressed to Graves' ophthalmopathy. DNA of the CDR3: TGCGCCAGCAGCTTAGAACCTGGACAGGGGGCGGTTGGCTACACCTTC. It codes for CASSLEPGQGAVGYTF.